The 21 T cell receptor beta chains given below trace back to one sample, sequenced in a study of T-cell reconstitution after alpha-beta-depleted transplantation in children. Preparation of the TCRbeta library was carried out with unique molecular identifiers. TCRdb reanalysed the PCR reads using MiXCR and keeps one entry per CDR3 protein. In the table there are more than 200,000 distinct CDR3 sequences, about 8.7% of which are singletons. Material: PBMCs, mostly from graft donor cells, obtained 360 days after TCRalphabeta/CD19-depleted stem cell transplant. The receptor set was obtained from a male patient aged 2 to 9 who had a stem cell transplant for acute myeloid leukemia, so the T cells may come from the graft donor.

This rearrangement joins TRBV7-2 to TRBJ2-5, with D perhaps being TRBD1 or TRBD2 (5 bases each). Germline V CDR1 and CDR2: SGHTA, FQGNSA. The CDR3 spans 14 residues. Trimming took 4 bases from V and 5 from J, leaving 14 bases between them. The chain's CDR3 is CASSSHMGVETQYF. The CDR3 region has the DNA TGTGCCAGCAGCTCCCACATGGGGGTCGAGACCCAGTACTTC.

This rearrangement joins TRBV5-1 to TRBJ1-2; no clear D gene. Germline V gene sequence: CDR1 SGHRS, CDR2 YFSETQ. V was clipped by 2 bases and J by 5 bases, with 13 bases between them. This CDR3 contains 14 residues. In DNA, the CDR3 is TGCGCCAGCAGCTTATTGGAAACGGGGTATGGCTACACCTTC. Encoded protein: CASSLLETGYGYTF.

This clonotype was seen at least ten times. The J gene is TRBJ2-2, the V gene TRBV25-1, with D hard to call. In germline, CDR1 is MGHDK, CDR2 SYGVNS. Between the trimmed V and J ends, which lost 5 bases and 5 bases, there was a span of 3 bases. The CDR3 loop spans 11 amino acids. The CDR3 sequence: CASSRTGELFF. The CDR3 DNA sequence: TGTGCCAGCAGTCGGACCGGGGAGCTGTTTTTT.

This chain connects TRBV7-9 to TRBJ2-5; 11 nucleotides align to TRBD1. Germline lookup yields CDR1 SEHNR and CDR2 FQNEAQ (reference sequence). Trimming at V came to 3 bases and at J to 2 bases, leaving 2 bases not matched to a gene. This CDR3 region has 15 residues. The CDR3 DNA reads as TGTGCCAGCAGCTTGGGGACAGGGGGGCAAGAGACCCAGTACTTC. The encoded protein is CASSLGTGGQETQYF.

This clonotype was found a few times. The junction shows a germline mismatch at one end, possibly a read error. The gene calls are TRBV7-7 and TRBJ2-1; 11 nucleotides line up with TRBD1. In germline, CDR1 is SSHAT, CDR2 FNYEAQ (reference sequence). The CDR3 sequence is 15 residues long. The DNA for the CDR3 is TGTGCTAGCAGCTTAGGGGACAGGGGGATCAATGAGCAGTTCTTC. It is translated as CASSLGDRGINEQFF.

This clonotype showed up many times. V usage is TRBV9 and J usage is TRBJ1-5; no definite D call. This CDR3 is 15 amino acids long. Per the germline V gene, CDR1 is SGDLS and CDR2 is YYNGEE. Trimming took off 2 bases at V and 6 bases at J, with 15 bases between the two ends. CDR3 in amino acids: CASSVAAEYGQPQHF. For the CDR3, the DNA is TGTGCCAGCAGCGTCGCGGCGGAGTACGGTCAGCCCCAGCATTTT.

This clonotype turned up a few times. The genes are TRBV20-1 and TRBJ1-1, with a tentative D call TRBD1 (6 bases). Germline values: CDR1 DFQATT, CDR2 SNEGSKA (reference sequence). With 5 bases removed from V and 4 bases from J, the gap between germline ends came to 23 bases. There are 16 residues in the CDR3. DNA of the CDR3: TGCAGTGCTGTAGATAGGGGGAGGGTAGGGTTCACTGAAGCTTTCTTT. Its translation is CSAVDRGRVGFTEAFF.

This clonotype was counted between two and nine times. V is TRBV10-3 and J is TRBJ2-1; D may be TRBD1 or TRBD2 (6 bases each). The CDR3 contains 14 residues. The V and J ends lost 0 bases and 10 bases respectively, with 13 bases between them. CDR1 is ENHRY, CDR2 SYGVKD, per germline. The CDR3 here is CAISESGGLSEQFF. CDR3 nucleotide sequence: TGTGCCATCAGTGAGTCTGGGGGGCTCAGCGAGCAGTTCTTC.

The chain carries TRBV12-3 or TRBV12-4 and TRBJ1-2; TRBD1 aligns across 10 bases. With 6 bases clipped from V and 8 bases from J, the junction kept 9 bases outside the gene matches. The CDR3 sequence is 14 residues long. The CDR3 here is CASRPGQGLFGYTF. In DNA form, the CDR3 reads TGTGCCAGCAGGCCGGGACAGGGGTTGTTCGGCTACACCTTC.

The chain is built from TRBV12-3 or TRBV12-4 and TRBJ1-2; D is unclear. This CDR3 spans 15 amino acids. V gave up 6 bases and J gave up 5 bases, with 19 bases separating them. CDR3 sequence: CASSRDPDLGYGYTF. CDR3 nucleotides: TGTGCCAGCAGCCGCGACCCGGACCTTGGGTATGGCTACACCTTC.

This clonotype was recorded at least ten times. The chain carries TRBV12-3 or TRBV12-4 and TRBJ2-7, with a possible D match to TRBD1 (6 bases). The CDR3 runs to 13 residues. Trimming removed 3 bases at V and 2 bases at J, with 8 bases between. CDR3 nucleotides: TGTGCCAGCAGTTTCACAGGGACCTACGAGCAGTACTTC. Amino acid sequence: CASSFTGTYEQYF.

V usage is TRBV20-1 and J usage is TRBJ1-5; TRBD1 agrees at 9 bases. Germline CDR1 DFQATT, CDR2 SNEGSKA (reference sequence). The CDR3 is 13 residues long. V gave up 2 bases and J gave up 5 bases; unmatched junction bases: 1. CDR3 sequence reads: CSARRTGDQPQHF. The CDR3 coding sequence is TGCAGTGCTAGACGGACAGGGGATCAGCCCCAGCATTTT.

There are many counts of this clonotype. The J gene is TRBJ1-1, the V gene TRBV12-3 or TRBV12-4, with D tentatively TRBD1 (6 bases). V lost 6 bases and J lost 4, with 12 bases in between. The CDR3 contains 13 residues. The CDR3 protein is CASRLQGGTEAFF. Here the CDR3 DNA reads TGTGCCAGCAGGCTACAGGGTGGCACTGAAGCTTTCTTT.

This clonotype occurred many times. CDR3 sequence: CSARPRDSIQIPPSTDTQYF. CDR3 DNA sequence: TGCAGTGCTAGACCGCGGGACTCCATACAAATCCCGCCTAGCACAGATACGCAGTATTTT. The J gene is TRBJ2-3, the V gene TRBV20-1; the D gene is possibly TRBD2 (6 bases). The CDR3 loop spans 20 amino acids. V lost 2 bases and J 0 bases, leaving 27 bases between the germline ends. CDR1 and CDR2 (germline): DFQATT, SNEGSKA (reference sequence).

V gene TRBV6-1 combines with J gene TRBJ2-7, with TRBD2 identical over 13 bases. J was trimmed by 2 bases and V by 8 bases; bases with no gene match: 3. CDR1 is MNHNS, CDR2 SASEGT, per germline. The CDR3 spans 14 residues. The CDR3 region has the DNA TGTGCCAGCTCACTAGCGGGAGGGGCCTACGAGCAGTACTTC. This codes for CASSLAGGAYEQYF.

There are many counts of this clonotype. This sequence joins TRBV7-9 and TRBJ2-2; D unresolved. Trimming removed 4 bases at V and 0 bases at J, with 12 bases between. The germline V gene encodes CDR1 SEHNR and CDR2 FQNEAQ (reference sequence). The CDR3 runs to 16 residues. CDR3 sequence reads: CASSSLVFANTGELFF. CDR3 in DNA: TGTGCCAGCAGCTCCCTCGTTTTCGCGAACACCGGGGAGCTGTTTTTT.

This clonotype was seen ten or more times. CDR3 nucleotide sequence: TGTGCCATCAGTGTTAAGAGGGATCTATGCGAGCAGTACTTC. Translation: CAISVKRDLCEQYF. V and J are TRBV10-3 and TRBJ2-7; D is perhaps TRBD2 (5 bases). V dropped 4 bases and J dropped 6 bases, with 16 bases sitting between them. The CDR3 has 14 residues. Germline V gene sequence: CDR1 ENHRY, CDR2 SYGVKD.

This clonotype showed up many times. The chain recombines TRBV7-2 with TRBJ1-1; possibly TRBD1 for D (5 bases). The germline gives CDR1 SGHTA, CDR2 FQGNSA. The CDR3 is 14 amino acids. The V end lost 1 base, the J end lost 4 bases, and 10 bases lay between the germline ends. CDR3 sequence (DNA): TGTGCCAGCAGCTTAGAGGGGAGGATCACTGAAGCTTTCTTT. Translation gives CASSLEGRITEAFF.

This clonotype has a handful of counts. The chain carries TRBV20-1 and TRBJ1-6; the match to TRBD1 covers 10 bases. Germline assignment: CDR1 DFQATT and CDR2 SNEGSKA (reference sequence). V trimming: 0 bases; J trimming: 7 bases; junction bases outside the gene matches: 0. CDR3 length: 14 residues. CDR3 in DNA: TGCAGTGCTAGAGAGGGACAGGGGAATTCACCCCTCCACTTT. This translates into CSAREGQGNSPLHF.

This clonotype was counted ten times or more. The rearrangement links TRBV5-1 to TRBJ2-1, with D maybe TRBD1 (8 bases). The CDR3 is made up of 14 amino acids. Germline V gives CDR1 SGHRS, CDR2 YFSETQ. Trimming took off 3 bases at V and 9 bases at J, with 16 bases between the two ends. CDR3 residues: CASSSGQGGGEQFF. CDR3 coding DNA: TGCGCCAGCAGCTCCGGACAGGGAGGGGGTGAGCAGTTCTTC.

This clonotype occurred a few times. The rearrangement uses TRBV9 and TRBJ2-7; TRBD1 is a possible D gene (5 bases). Germline CDR1 SGDLS, CDR2 YYNGEE. The ends were cut back, 0 bases at V and 5 bases at J, with 12 bases in the middle. The CDR3 sequence is 14 residues long. The chain's CDR3 is CASSVGPGYNEQYF. The CDR3 DNA reads TGTGCCAGCAGCGTAGGCCCAGGGTATAACGAGCAGTACTTC. Looking up the rest from reference TRBV9 and TRBJ2-7 gives the full variable domain: DSGVTQTPKHLITATGQRVTLRCSPRSGDLSVYWYQQSLDQGLQFLIQYYNGEERAKGNILERFSAQQFPDLHSELNLSSLELGDSALYFCASSVGPGYNEQYFGPGTRLTVT.